This TCR beta chain came from a study of T cell changes during pregnancy in multiple sclerosis (dated by TCRdb to the late 2010s). For the wider study: Changes in the T cell repertoire over the course of pregnancy were examined in this study in women with multiple sclerosis.

Remarks on this clone: What antigen it recognizes has not been identified. The sample holds no much larger clone one base away, and base qualities are not on file.

The CDR3 covers 13 residues, taking in both the cysteine and the phenylalanine. The DNA shown is the 39-base CDR3, in frame from base 1. V sheds 5 bases and J sheds 6 bases, leaving 13 bases between their ends. The CDR1 and CDR2 encoded by the germline V gene are SNHLY and FYNNEI. The method was the immunoSEQ multiplex PCR assay. TCRdb stores this immuneACCESS table with in-frame sequences only. Part of the clones is absent; in the studies checked, under half of the shortfall reflects unresolved V genes, and no reason is known for the rest. The sample includes 40,000 to 55,000 clones, with 91% observed a single time. Around 2.6% of the sample is held by the ten biggest clonotypes.

The clonotype was recovered from a female donor with multiple sclerosis, enrolled in a pregnancy study. Here the sequenced sample was CD8+ T cells from peripheral blood mononuclear cells, taken in the second trimester of pregnancy. In this chain, TRBV2 is recombined with TRBJ1-1; the D gene remains uncertain. Here the CDR3 is given as CASSSLAGPEAFF. The nucleotides read TGTGCCAGCAGTTCTCTAGCCGGGCCTGAAGCTTTCTTT.